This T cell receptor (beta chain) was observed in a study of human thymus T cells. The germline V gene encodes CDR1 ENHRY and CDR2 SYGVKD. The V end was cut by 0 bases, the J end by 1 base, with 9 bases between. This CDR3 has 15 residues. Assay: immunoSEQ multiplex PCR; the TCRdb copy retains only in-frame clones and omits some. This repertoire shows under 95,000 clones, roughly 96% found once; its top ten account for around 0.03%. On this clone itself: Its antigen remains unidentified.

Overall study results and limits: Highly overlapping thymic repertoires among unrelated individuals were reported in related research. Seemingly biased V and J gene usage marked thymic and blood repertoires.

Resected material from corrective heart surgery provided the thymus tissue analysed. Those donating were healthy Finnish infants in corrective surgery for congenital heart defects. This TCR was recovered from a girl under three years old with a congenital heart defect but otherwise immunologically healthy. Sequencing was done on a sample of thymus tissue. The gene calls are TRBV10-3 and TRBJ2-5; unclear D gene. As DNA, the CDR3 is TGTGCCATCAGTGAGTCGGTGTCTGCCCAAGAGACCCAGTACTTC. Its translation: CAISESVSAQETQYF.